This T cell receptor beta chain was recorded in a study of low-dose radiotherapy and immunotherapy resistance in tumors. This clonotype came up many times. Time point indicated: after trial treatment. Treatment indicated: LDRT plus nivolumab, ipilimumab, low-dose cyclophosphamide and aspirin (RACIN trial). Low-dose radiotherapy and low-dose cyclophosphamide, together with aspirin, ipilimumab and nivolumab, were given to donors. Germline V gene lookup returns CDR1 MNHNY and CDR2 SVGAGI (reference sequence). Losses at the gene ends were 2 bases for V and 3 bases for J; bases not matched to a gene: 2. The CDR3 is 14 amino acids. Priming of first-strand cDNA relied on TRAV- and TRBV-specific primers (covering alpha and beta chains). A roughly 19-cycle PCR with a constant-region primer and V-primer adapter amplified TCRs. In vitro transcription amplified isolated mRNA. TCRdb re-analysed the reads in MiXCR, keeping a single row per CDR3 protein. The sample has approximately 42,000 distinct CDR3 sequences; 20% to 30% are singletons.

The receptor was isolated from a male donor with prostate cancer. Sequencing used PBMCs, obtained after low-dose radiotherapy plus immunotherapy. The chain combines TRBV6-6 with TRBJ2-7, with TRBD1 identical over 9 bases. CDR3 sequence (DNA): TGTGCCAGCAGTTACAAGACAGGGGGCTACGAGCAGTACTTC. Translated, it gives CASSYKTGGYEQYF.